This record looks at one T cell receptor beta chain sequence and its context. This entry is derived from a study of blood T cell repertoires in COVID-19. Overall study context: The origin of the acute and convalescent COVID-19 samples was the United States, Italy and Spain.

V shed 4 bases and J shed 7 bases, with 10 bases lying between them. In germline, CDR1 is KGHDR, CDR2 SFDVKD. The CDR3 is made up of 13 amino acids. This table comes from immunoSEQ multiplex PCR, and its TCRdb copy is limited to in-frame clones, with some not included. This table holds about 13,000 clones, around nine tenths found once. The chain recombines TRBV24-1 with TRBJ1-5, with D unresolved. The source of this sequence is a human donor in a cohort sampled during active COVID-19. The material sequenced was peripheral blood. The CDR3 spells CATSEAGIQPQHF. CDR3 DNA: TGTGCCACCAGTGAGGCGGGAATCCAGCCCCAGCATTTT.